The clone carrying this T cell receptor (beta chain) was detected only a few times. The entry originates in a study of Graves' ophthalmopathy and Graves' hyperthyroidism. The wider study: Samples of peripheral blood were obtained at initial diagnosis, prior to treatment of any kind.

Ophthalmopathy donors' eye disease showed moderate-to-severe activity, CAS of at least 3, NOSPECS of at least 4 and duration under 3 months. The diagnosis combined clinical symptoms, thyroxine, TRAb, thyroid ultrasound and orbital computed tomography scans. PBMCs were isolated from an approximately 10 ml sample of fresh peripheral blood. TCR beta CDR3 amplification used RNA transcripts. RT-PCR with HTBI primers came first, then second-round multiplex PCR. TCRdb reprocessed the multiplex PCR reads with MiXCR, giving one entry per CDR3 protein. Of approximately 480,000 distinct CDR3 sequences in the sample, approximately 15% were seen once. Material for sequencing was blood. This sequence was found in a woman younger than 45 with Graves' ophthalmopathy.

CDR3: CASRTSGEAKNIQYF. Here the CDR3 DNA reads TGTGCCAGCAGGACTAGTGGGGAAGCCAAAAACATTCAGTACTTC. This chain links TRBV12-3 or TRBV12-4 with TRBJ2-4, with D possibly being TRBD2 (6 bases). Trimming cost V 6 bases and J 0 bases, with 12 bases left between them. The CDR3 totals 15 residues.